This T cell receptor beta chain was found in a study of CD8 T cells in Susac syndrome. Patients with stable or active relapsing-remitting disease, all of them treatment-naive, made up the multiple sclerosis controls. The study, taken as a whole, reports: An acknowledgment was made by the study that its TCR sequencing and HLA analysis involved relatively few individuals.

In its sample, this clonotype was seen once. Its target is unknown. RNA in amounts of roughly 0.5 to 1 ug was reverse transcribed with random hexamers. Across 54 Vbeta and 13 Jbeta, immunoSEQ multiplex PCR amplified TCR beta CDR3. MiXCR was run by TCRdb on the immunoSEQ multiplex PCR reads, yielding one entry per CDR3 protein. The table lists some 400,000 distinct CDR3 sequences, roughly 85% of them singletons. The CDR3 extends over 15 amino acids. Per germline, CDR1 SGHKS and CDR2 YYEKEE (reference sequence). With 0 bases removed from V and 3 bases from J, the gap between germline ends came to 10 bases.

This chain connects TRBV5-5 to TRBJ2-1; D is possibly TRBD2 (6 bases). What was sequenced was CD8+ T cells from PBMCs. This TCR derives from a human donor with multiple sclerosis. CDR3 in DNA: TGTGCCAGCAGCTTGGATAGCGGTTACTACAATGAGCAGTTCTTC. It translates to CASSLDSGYYNEQFF.